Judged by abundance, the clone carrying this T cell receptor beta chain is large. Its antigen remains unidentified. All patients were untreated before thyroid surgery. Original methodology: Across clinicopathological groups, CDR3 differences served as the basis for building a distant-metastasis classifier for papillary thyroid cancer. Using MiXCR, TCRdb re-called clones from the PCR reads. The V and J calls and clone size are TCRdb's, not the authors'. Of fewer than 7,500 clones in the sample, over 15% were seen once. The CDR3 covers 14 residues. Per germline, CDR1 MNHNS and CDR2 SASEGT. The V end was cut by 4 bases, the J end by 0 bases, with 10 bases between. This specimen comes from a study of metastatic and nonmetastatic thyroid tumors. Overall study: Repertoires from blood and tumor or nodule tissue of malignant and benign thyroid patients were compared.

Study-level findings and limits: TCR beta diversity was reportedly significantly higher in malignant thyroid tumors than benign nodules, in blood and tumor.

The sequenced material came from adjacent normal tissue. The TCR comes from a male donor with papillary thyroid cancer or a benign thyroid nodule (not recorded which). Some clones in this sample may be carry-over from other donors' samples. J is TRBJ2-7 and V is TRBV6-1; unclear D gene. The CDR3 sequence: CASSVETNSYEQYF. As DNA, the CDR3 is TGTGCCAGCAGTGTTGAGACCAACTCCTACGAGCAGTACTTC.